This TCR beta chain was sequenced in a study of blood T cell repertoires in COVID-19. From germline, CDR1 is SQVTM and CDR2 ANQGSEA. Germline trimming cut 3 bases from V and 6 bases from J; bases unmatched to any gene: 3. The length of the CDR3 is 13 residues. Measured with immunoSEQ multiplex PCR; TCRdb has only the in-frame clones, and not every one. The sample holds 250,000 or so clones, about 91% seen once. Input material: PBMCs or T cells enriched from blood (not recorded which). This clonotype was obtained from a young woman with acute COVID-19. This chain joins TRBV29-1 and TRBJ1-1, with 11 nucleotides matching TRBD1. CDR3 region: CSVDGQGAAEAFF. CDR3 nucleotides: TGCAGCGTTGATGGACAGGGGGCCGCTGAAGCTTTCTTT.